These T cell receptor beta chains were read from a single sample in a study of blood T cell repertoires in COVID-19. The data were produced by immunoSEQ multiplex PCR, yet TCRdb's version contains in-frame clones alone and is incomplete. In the table there are 65,000 to 90,000 clones, 75% to 90% of which are singletons. The sample comprised peripheral blood. These receptors were obtained from a man at least 80 years old with active or convalescent COVID-19. Each CDR3 is given with its conserved first and last residue. A D gene is named only where the DNA matches it firmly. Size values are once, few and many counts, or a class for expanded clones, and some rows have none.

>TRBV6-6|TRBJ1-4|-|TRBD1
CASRTGSDEKLFF
TGTGCCAGCCGGACAGGCTCGGATGAAAAACTGTTTTTT
>TRBV28|TRBJ1-1|-|-
CASSLLGRGNIGNTEAFF
TGTGCCAGCAGTTTATTGGGCAGGGGAAATATAGGGAACACTGAAGCTTTCTTT
>TRBV5-8|TRBJ2-3|-|TRBD2
CASSFKRTSVWTDTQYF
TGTGCCAGCAGCTTTAAAAGGACTAGCGTCTGGACAGATACGCAGTATTTT
>TRBV30|TRBJ1-6|-|-
CAWRQGPNSPLHF
TGTGCCTGGAGACAGGGACCCAATTCACCCCTCCACTTT
>TRBV10-1|TRBJ2-1|-|TRBD2
CASSDRGEGYNEQFF
TGCGCCAGCAGTGATCGAGGGGAGGGCTACAATGAGCAGTTCTTC
>TRBV19|TRBJ2-1|-|TRBD1
CASRPGQGAKGEQFF
TGTGCCAGTAGACCAGGACAGGGGGCGAAGGGAGAGCAGTTCTTC
>TRBV5-1|TRBJ2-5|-|-
CASSLQGETQYF
TGCGCCAGCAGCTTGCAGGGGGAGACCCAGTACTTC
>TRBV18|TRBJ2-1|-|TRBD2
CASSQRLAGNYNEQFF
TGTGCCAGCTCACAACGACTAGCGGGGAACTACAATGAGCAGTTCTTC
>TRBV4-2|TRBJ2-2|-|-
CASSQDPFGGSGELFF
TGTGCCAGCAGCCAAGATCCTTTTGGTGGGAGCGGGGAGCTGTTTTTT
>TRBV3-1/TRBV3-2|TRBJ2-5|-|-
CASSQWEQDQETQYF
TGTGCCAGCAGCCAATGGGAGCAGGACCAAGAGACCCAGTACTTC
>TRBV6-1|TRBJ2-4|-|-
CASSDWLATGIQYF
TGTGCCAGCAGTGATTGGCTTGCAACGGGCATTCAGTACTTC
>TRBV30|TRBJ1-2|few|-
CAWSQGTRTGYTF
TGTGCCTGGAGTCAGGGAACCAGGACTGGCTACACCTTC
>TRBV5-4|TRBJ1-6|-|-
CASSLGQTRKNSPLHF
TGTGCCAGCAGCTTAGGACAGACCCGTAAAAATTCACCCCTCCACTTT
>TRBV5-4|TRBJ1-1|-|-
CASSLAPTENTEAFF
TGTGCCAGCAGCTTGGCGCCCACAGAGAACACTGAAGCTTTCTTT
>TRBV6-5|TRBJ1-5|-|TRBD1
CASSLGTGVDQPQHF
TGTGCCAGCAGCCTTGGGACAGGAGTAGATCAGCCCCAGCATTTT
>TRBV2|TRBJ1-2|-|-
CASSPGTPFVYGYTF
TGTGCCAGCAGTCCCGGGACACCTTTTGTCTATGGCTACACCTTC
>TRBV4-1|TRBJ2-7|-|-
CASSQDRTPGTYEQYF
TGCGCCAGCAGCCAAGACAGGACACCCGGCACCTACGAGCAGTACTTC
>TRBV19|TRBJ2-5|once|TRBD2
CASSPAGGSQETQYF
TGTGCCAGTTCTCCTGCGGGGGGATCGCAAGAGACCCAGTACTTC
>TRBV2|TRBJ2-7|-|TRBD2
CASSPLAGVGEQYF
TGTGCCAGCAGTCCGCTAGCGGGGGTCGGCGAGCAGTACTTC
>TRBV5-1|TRBJ2-1|-|-
CASSSGRGIRYNEQFF
TGCGCCAGCAGCTCGGGACGGGGGATTAGGTACAATGAGCAGTTCTTC
>TRBV19|TRBJ1-5|few|TRBD1
CASSPYGQGLGNQPQHF
TGTGCCAGTAGTCCCTACGGACAGGGACTGGGCAATCAGCCCCAGCATTTT
>TRBV19|TRBJ1-5|once|TRBD1
CASSTTGTAYSNQPQHF
TGTGCCAGTAGTACAACCGGGACAGCTTATAGCAATCAGCCCCAGCATTTT
>TRBV6-5|TRBJ2-3|-|-
CASARGTPTDTQYF
TGTGCCAGCGCCAGGGGAACCCCCACAGATACGCAGTATTTT
>TRBV30|TRBJ2-2|-|TRBD2
CAWSYRTSGGPGELFF
TGTGCCTGGAGTTATCGGACTAGCGGGGGTCCCGGGGAGCTGTTTTTT
>TRBV2|TRBJ2-1|-|TRBD1
CASRGDRKGAEQFF
TGTGCCAGCAGGGGGGACAGGAAGGGGGCTGAGCAGTTCTTC
>TRBV7-8|TRBJ2-5|few|TRBD1
CASRLPPGQGWETQYF
TGTGCCAGCAGACTCCCTCCGGGACAGGGTTGGGAGACCCAGTACTTC
>TRBV18|TRBJ2-2|-|-
CASSPSLGVAGELFF
TGTGCCAGCTCACCATCCCTGGGAGTAGCCGGGGAGCTGTTTTTT
>TRBV6-5|TRBJ2-7|-|TRBD1
CASRPHYRGHEQYF
TGTGCCAGCAGACCACACTACAGGGGTCACGAGCAGTACTTC
>TRBV2|TRBJ2-3|once|TRBD1
CAGSGTGGLDTQYF
TGTGCCGGTTCTGGGACAGGGGGCTTAGATACGCAGTATTTT
>TRBV27|TRBJ1-2|-|-
CASRGRVGDGYTF
TGTGCCAGCCGGGGAAGAGTAGGTGATGGCTACACCTTC
>TRBV13|TRBJ1-2|once|TRBD1
CASSTRGRGGYTF
TGTGCCAGCAGCACAAGGGGGCGCGGTGGCTACACCTTC
>TRBV19|TRBJ2-3|-|TRBD2
CASSRGLAGPTSTDTQYF
TGTGCCAGTAGTAGGGGACTAGCGGGGCCAACTAGCACAGATACGCAGTATTTT
>TRBV29-1|TRBJ2-1|-|TRBD2
CSVGRGYRGLGEQFF
TGCAGCGTCGGGAGGGGATATCGGGGGCTGGGCGAGCAGTTCTTC
>TRBV7-9|TRBJ2-5|-|-
CASRKGETQYF
TGTGCCAGCAGAAAGGGGGAGACCCAGTACTTC
>TRBV2|TRBJ2-1|-|TRBD1
CASSTDRGLYNEQFF
TGTGCCAGCAGTACGGACAGGGGGCTATACAATGAGCAGTTCTTC
>TRBV27|TRBJ1-1|-|TRBD1
CASSLYPPRTGDLSNTEAFF
TGTGCCAGCAGTTTATATCCCCCCAGGACAGGGGACTTGAGTAACACTGAAGCTTTCTTT
>TRBV5-1|TRBJ2-7|-|TRBD1
CASSLGTGAHLSYEQYF
TGCGCCAGCAGCTTGGGGACAGGGGCGCACCTTTCCTACGAGCAGTACTTC